A selection of T cell receptor beta chains follows, all from one sample in a study of T cell responses to AZD1222 COVID-19 vaccine. Clones were sequenced by immunoSEQ multiplex PCR, and TCRdb holds only the in-frame ones, with some missing. The table records some 150,000 clones, around nine tenths of them present only once. The sequencing here drew on peripheral blood, taken on day 0 of MenACWY control vaccination. The receptors stem from an adult in good health. Each CDR3 is given with its conserved first and last residue. D genes are given only for firm matches. Expanded clones get a size class; other rows say once, few or many, or leave the size out.

D: TRBD1
V: TRBV7-8
J: TRBJ2-5
size: once
DNA: TGTGCCAGCATCTTGCTGAGGACAGGGAGTTTGGAGACCCAGTACTTC
CDR3: CASILLRTGSLETQYF

D: TRBD1
V: TRBV7-6
J: TRBJ1-3
size: once
DNA: TGTGCCAGCAGCTTAGAAACAGGGGCTGGAAACACCATATATTTT
CDR3: CASSLETGAGNTIYF

D: NA
V: TRBV10-3
J: TRBJ1-5
size: NA
DNA: TGTGCCATCAGTGAGGCGAAAGGCGCAGGAGGATATCAGCCCCAGCATTTT
CDR3: CAISEAKGAGGYQPQHF

D: TRBD1
V: TRBV18
J: TRBJ1-5
size: NA
DNA: TGTGCCAGCTCACTTGCCTCCGGGACAGGGCCGAGCAATCAGCCCCAGCATTTT
CDR3: CASSLASGTGPSNQPQHF

D: NA
V: TRBV19
J: TRBJ1-2
size: many
DNA: TGTGCCAGTAGTATTTCCGGACAGTATGGCTACACCTTC
CDR3: CASSISGQYGYTF

D: NA
V: TRBV19
J: TRBJ2-1
size: few
DNA: TGTGCCAGTAGTATCGCCCCGAGCTCCTACAATGAGCAGTTCTTC
CDR3: CASSIAPSSYNEQFF

D: NA
V: TRBV19
J: TRBJ2-6
size: NA
DNA: TGTGCCAGTAGTATAGGGCAGGGGACCTCTGGGGCCAACGTCCTGACTTTC
CDR3: CASSIGQGTSGANVLTF

D: NA
V: TRBV18
J: TRBJ1-2
size: NA
DNA: TGTGCCAGCTCACCACCGAGCCGAACTAACTATGGCTACACCTTC
CDR3: CASSPPSRTNYGYTF

D: NA
V: TRBV6-5
J: TRBJ1-4
size: NA
DNA: TGTGCCAGCAGGACAACTAATGAAAAACTGTTTTTT
CDR3: CASRTTNEKLFF

D: TRBD1
V: TRBV30
J: TRBJ1-6
size: few
DNA: TGTGCCTGGAAAGGTGGACAGGGGAGCTCACCCCTCCACTTT
CDR3: CAWKGGQGSSPLHF

D: TRBD2
V: TRBV25-1
J: TRBJ2-1
size: NA
DNA: TGTGCCAGCAGACCGGCGGGAGGGCATGAGCAGTTCTTC
CDR3: CASRPAGGHEQFF

D: NA
V: TRBV27
J: TRBJ1-2
size: NA
DNA: TGTGCCAGCAGTTTAACCCGGGACGGGGAATATGGCTACACCTTC
CDR3: CASSLTRDGEYGYTF

D: NA
V: TRBV7-3
J: TRBJ2-1
size: NA
DNA: TGTGCCAGCAGCTTAACGGTGGCAGATGAGCAGTTCTTC
CDR3: CASSLTVADEQFF

D: TRBD2
V: TRBV27
J: TRBJ2-7
size: NA
DNA: TGTGCCAGCAGTTTAAGGAGGGAGGGACGCTACGAGCAGTACTTC
CDR3: CASSLRREGRYEQYF

D: TRBD2
V: TRBV7-2
J: TRBJ2-1
size: NA
DNA: TGTGCCAGCAGCTTCAGCGGGAGTTCCTACAATGAGCAGTTCTTC
CDR3: CASSFSGSSYNEQFF

D: NA
V: TRBV5-1
J: TRBJ1-1
size: NA
DNA: TGCGCCAGCAGCTTGGTGGGTGTCACTGAAGCTTTCTTT
CDR3: CASSLVGVTEAFF

D: NA
V: TRBV9
J: TRBJ2-1
size: NA
DNA: TGTGCCAGCAGCAGGTCGTACAATGAGCAGTTCTTC
CDR3: CASSRSYNEQFF

D: NA
V: TRBV9
J: TRBJ1-3
size: NA
DNA: TGTGCCAGCAGCCCAAATCCGTCCGAGCCCGGAAACACCATATATTTT
CDR3: CASSPNPSEPGNTIYF

D: TRBD2
V: TRBV7-9
J: TRBJ2-1
size: few
DNA: TGTGCCAGCAGCTTATCTCGTCCTAGCGGGAGGTCCTACAATGAGCAGTTCTTC
CDR3: CASSLSRPSGRSYNEQFF

D: TRBD1
V: TRBV10-3
J: TRBJ1-1
size: few
DNA: TGTGCCGTAGGGACAGGGGACACTGAAGCTTTCTTT
CDR3: CAVGTGDTEAFF

D: NA
V: TRBV7-8
J: TRBJ1-4
size: NA
DNA: TGTGCCAGCAGCTCCTCAGGAGGCGGAAATGAAAAACTGTTTTTT
CDR3: CASSSSGGGNEKLFF

D: TRBD1
V: TRBV11-2
J: TRBJ2-7
size: NA
DNA: TGTGCCAGCAGCTACGGGACAGGCCCCTACGAGCAGTACTTC
CDR3: CASSYGTGPYEQYF

D: NA
V: TRBV3-1/TRBV3-2
J: TRBJ1-2
size: NA
DNA: TGTGCCAGCAGCCAAGTGGGTCGGGCTGGTAACTATGGCTACACCTTC
CDR3: CASSQVGRAGNYGYTF

D: NA
V: TRBV2
J: TRBJ2-2
size: NA
DNA: TGTGCCAGCAGCGCATCAGGAGTCGACACCGGGGAGCTGTTTTTT
CDR3: CASSASGVDTGELFF

D: NA
V: TRBV5-6
J: TRBJ1-3
size: NA
DNA: TGTGCCAGCAGCTTGGGAGGGGACGCCGTCCGGCAACGGACCATATATTTT
CDR3: CASSLGGDAVRQRTIYF

D: NA
V: TRBV14
J: TRBJ1-5
size: NA
DNA: TGTGCCAGCAGCCAAGCCGTACCGGGGCCCCAGCATTTT
CDR3: CASSQAVPGPQHF

D: TRBD2
V: TRBV5-4
J: TRBJ2-7
size: NA
DNA: TGTGCCAGCAGGACTCGGGCGGGAGGAAGCTACGAGCAGTACTTC
CDR3: CASRTRAGGSYEQYF

D: NA
V: TRBV5-1
J: TRBJ1-3
size: NA
DNA: TGCGCCAGCAGCTTAATGGGGACCCCGGCGGCTGGAAACACCATATATTTT
CDR3: CASSLMGTPAAGNTIYF

D: NA
V: TRBV4-1
J: TRBJ1-6
size: few
DNA: TGCGCCAGCAGCCACCTCCCCCTTAATTCACCCCTCCACTTT
CDR3: CASSHLPLNSPLHF

D: NA
V: TRBV28
J: TRBJ1-2
size: NA
DNA: TGTGCCAGCATACAGGTCCCCCGGGGCTATGGCTACACCTTC
CDR3: CASIQVPRGYGYTF

D: NA
V: TRBV5-1
J: TRBJ1-1
size: NA
DNA: TGCGCCAGCAGCTTGGAACGGACGCAGAACACTGAAGCTTTCTTT
CDR3: CASSLERTQNTEAFF

D: NA
V: TRBV24-1
J: TRBJ2-3
size: NA
DNA: TGTGCCACCAGTCAAGCAGATACGCAGTATTTT
CDR3: CATSQADTQYF

D: NA
V: TRBV6-1
J: TRBJ1-5
size: NA
DNA: TGTGCCAGCAGTGATCCAGGCGGGTTTCAGCCCCAGCATTTT
CDR3: CASSDPGGFQPQHF

D: NA
V: TRBV19
J: TRBJ2-5
size: NA
DNA: TGTGCCAGTAGTATCCTCCGGAGCGGGCAAGAGACCCAGTACTTC
CDR3: CASSILRSGQETQYF

D: NA
V: TRBV18
J: TRBJ2-1
size: NA
DNA: TGTGCCAGCTCACCACCGTGGGGCGGTAGCTCCTACAATGAGCAGTTCTTC
CDR3: CASSPPWGGSSYNEQFF

D: NA
V: TRBV27
J: TRBJ1-2
size: NA
DNA: TGTGCCAGCAGTTTATCGGTACCAGGGAAAGGCTACACCTTC
CDR3: CASSLSVPGKGYTF

D: NA
V: TRBV6-5
J: TRBJ1-5
size: few
DNA: TGTGCCAGCACGCCCCTCCTAAATCAGCCCCAGCATTTT
CDR3: CASTPLLNQPQHF

D: NA
V: TRBV6-5
J: TRBJ2-6
size: NA
DNA: TGTGCCAGCAGAGGGCCCTCTGGGGCCAACGTCCTGACTTTC
CDR3: CASRGPSGANVLTF

D: NA
V: TRBV7-9
J: TRBJ2-7
size: few
DNA: TGTGCCAGCAGCTTAACCCTAGGATACGAGCAGTACTTC
CDR3: CASSLTLGYEQYF

D: NA
V: TRBV27
J: TRBJ1-1
size: NA
DNA: TGTGCCAGCAGTAGCCCCCCGGGCGGGGCTTTCTTT
CDR3: CASSSPPGGAFF

D: TRBD1
V: TRBV10-1
J: TRBJ2-7
size: NA
DNA: TGCGCCAGCAGTGGCCTCAGGGGGAGCGACGAGCAGTACTTC
CDR3: CASSGLRGSDEQYF

D: NA
V: TRBV6-5
J: TRBJ1-2
size: NA
DNA: TGTGCCAGCAGGGAGGTCCCGGTAGGGTATGGCTACACCTTC
CDR3: CASREVPVGYGYTF

D: NA
V: TRBV7-8
J: TRBJ1-5
size: NA
DNA: TGTGCCAGCAGCACCCGGGACAACAATCAGCCCCAGCATTTT
CDR3: CASSTRDNNQPQHF

D: NA
V: TRBV20-1
J: TRBJ1-1
size: NA
DNA: TGCAGTGTTACGGGAAACACTGAAGCTTTCTTT
CDR3: CSVTGNTEAFF

D: NA
V: TRBV6-5
J: TRBJ2-3
size: NA
DNA: TGTGCCAGCACAAGTGAGATCACAGATACGCAGTATTTT
CDR3: CASTSEITDTQYF

D: TRBD1
V: TRBV5-4
J: TRBJ1-1
size: NA
DNA: TGTGCCAGCAGCGCATTCCAGGGGGAAGGGGAAGCTTTCTTT
CDR3: CASSAFQGEGEAFF